This TCR beta chain came from a study of regulatory T cells in long-lasting Graves disease. The TCR beta library used iRepertoire HTBI primers with Arm-PCR amplification of CDR3. Each CDR3 protein gets one entry after TCRdb re-called the multiplex PCR reads with MiXCR. The sample yields 350,000 to 550,000 distinct CDR3 sequences, about 15% seen once. Time point meaning: newly diagnosed GD, antithyroid drugs for less than 3 months. After RNA was extracted from PBMCs, the TCR library was made from it. In its sample, this clonotype was seen many times. Trimming pared 1 base from V and 6 bases from J, leaving 10 bases between. This CDR3 is built from 13 residues. Germline V CDR1 and CDR2: SGHDT, YYEEEE. These data also formed part of another study, on T cells in Graves' hyperthyroidism and ophthalmopathy. That work states: An absence of ophthalmopathy progression within 18 months meant stable Graves' hyperthyroidism. Before onset, ophthalmopathy was predicted by the model a median 6.5 months earlier.

The receptor was derived from a woman aged 25 to 39 with Graves disease. Sample: peripheral blood mononuclear cells (PBMCs), taken at new diagnosis, from a patient treated with antithyroid drugs. The rearrangement links TRBV5-6 to TRBJ1-1; D unresolved. CDR3: CASSLPGPSEAFF. The CDR3 DNA sequence: TGTGCCAGCAGCTTGCCAGGACCCTCTGAAGCTTTCTTT.